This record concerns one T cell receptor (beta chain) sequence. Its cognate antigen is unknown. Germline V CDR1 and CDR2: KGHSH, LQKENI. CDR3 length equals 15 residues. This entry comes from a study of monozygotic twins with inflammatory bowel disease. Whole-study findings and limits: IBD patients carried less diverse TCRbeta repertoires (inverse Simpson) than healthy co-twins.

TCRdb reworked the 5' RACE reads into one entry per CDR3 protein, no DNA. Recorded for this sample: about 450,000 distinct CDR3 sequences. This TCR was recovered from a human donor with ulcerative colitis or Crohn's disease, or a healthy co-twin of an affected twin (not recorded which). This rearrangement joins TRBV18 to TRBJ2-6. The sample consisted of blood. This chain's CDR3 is CASSPSISGANVLTF.